The 5 T cell receptor beta chains given below trace back to one sample, sequenced in a study of blood T cell repertoires in COVID-19. The table came from immunoSEQ multiplex PCR; TCRdb's copy has only in-frame clones and leaves some out. The repertoire holds some 88,000 clones, over 80% seen once, with about 1.8% in the top ten. Sample: peripheral blood. All receptors come from a human donor with active COVID-19. The donor label of this sample is uncertain.

V gene TRBV5-1 combines with J gene TRBJ2-7, with D possibly being TRBD2 (5 bases). V was clipped by 0 bases and J by 5 bases, with 15 bases between them. Germline values: CDR1 SGHRS, CDR2 YFSETQ. The CDR3 totals 15 residues. CDR3 protein: CASSLETGVGDEQYF. Here the CDR3 DNA reads TGCGCCAGCAGCTTGGAAACCGGGGTGGGCGACGAGCAGTACTTC.

For the CDR3, the DNA is TGTGCCAGCAGTTTCCAACCCTTGGCGGGAAAAGGTGAAGCTTTCTTT. Protein product: CASSFQPLAGKGEAFF. V gene TRBV27 combines with J gene TRBJ1-1, with no clear D. CDR3 size: 16 residues. Germline V gives CDR1 MNHEY, CDR2 SMNVEV (reference sequence). Trimming shortened V by 3 bases and J by 7 bases, and 21 bases separated the two germline ends.

J is TRBJ2-3 and V is TRBV9; 8 bases agree with TRBD2. CDR1 and CDR2 from the germline V gene are SGDLS and YYNGEE. The ends lost 4 bases at V and 6 bases at J; junction bases unmatched: 7. This CDR3 is 14 amino acids long. The CDR3 is CASSFSGDGDTQYF. CDR3 nucleotides: TGTGCCAGCAGCTTTAGCGGGGACGGGGATACGCAGTATTTT.

J is TRBJ1-2 and V is TRBV14; 8 bases fit TRBD1. The CDR3 runs to 17 residues. Germline V lookup: CDR1 SGHDN, CDR2 FVKESK. V lost 4 bases and J lost 2; bases outside the gene matches: 12. The CDR3 loop is CASSPLTGQGSNYGYTF. CDR3 bases: TGTGCCAGCAGCCCCCTAACCGGACAGGGCAGCAACTATGGCTACACCTTC.

The rearrangement joins TRBV5-5 to TRBJ1-1; D is unresolved. Germline V gene lookup returns CDR1 SGHKS and CDR2 YYEKEE (reference sequence). The CDR3 extends over 16 amino acids. V lost 0 bases and J lost 1, with 13 bases in between. The CDR3 region has the DNA TGTGCCAGCAGCTTGGGCTTTTCTAAACCGAACACTGAAGCTTTCTTT. Protein sequence: CASSLGFSKPNTEAFF.